The subject of this entry is one T cell receptor beta chain. Sequencing was performed with immunoSEQ multiplex PCR; in TCRdb, only in-frame clones are kept and a portion is missing. This table holds 200,000 to 250,000 clones, 65% to 90% found once. This sample is part of a study of blood T cell repertoires in COVID-19. The V segment lost 3 bases and the J segment 7 bases; nucleotides outside the gene matches: 9. The CDR3 is made up of 15 amino acids. Germline V gene sequence: CDR1 KGHSH, CDR2 LQKENI. The chain carries TRBV18 and TRBJ1-2; 9 bases match TRBD1. This TCR came from a woman aged 45-60 years with acute COVID-19. The specimen was PBMCs or T cells enriched from blood (not recorded which). CDR3 sequence: CASSPNPDRGTGYTF. CDR3 DNA sequence: TGTGCCAGCTCACCCAATCCAGACAGGGGGACTGGCTACACCTTC.